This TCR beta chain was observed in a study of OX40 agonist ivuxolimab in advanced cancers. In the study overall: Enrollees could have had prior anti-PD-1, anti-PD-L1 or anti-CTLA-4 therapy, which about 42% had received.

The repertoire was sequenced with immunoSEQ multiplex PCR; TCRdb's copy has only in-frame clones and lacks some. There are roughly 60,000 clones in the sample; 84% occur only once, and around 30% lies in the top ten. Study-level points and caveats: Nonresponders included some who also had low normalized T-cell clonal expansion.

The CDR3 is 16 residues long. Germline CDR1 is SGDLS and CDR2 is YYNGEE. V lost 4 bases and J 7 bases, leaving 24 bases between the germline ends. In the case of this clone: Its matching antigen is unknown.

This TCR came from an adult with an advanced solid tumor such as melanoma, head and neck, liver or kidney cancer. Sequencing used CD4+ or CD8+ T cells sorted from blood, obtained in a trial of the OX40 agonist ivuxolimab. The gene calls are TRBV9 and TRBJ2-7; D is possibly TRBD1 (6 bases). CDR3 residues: CASSPAYRVVGEEQYF. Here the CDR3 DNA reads TGTGCCAGCAGCCCGGCTTACAGGGTCGTCGGCGAGGAGCAGTACTTC.